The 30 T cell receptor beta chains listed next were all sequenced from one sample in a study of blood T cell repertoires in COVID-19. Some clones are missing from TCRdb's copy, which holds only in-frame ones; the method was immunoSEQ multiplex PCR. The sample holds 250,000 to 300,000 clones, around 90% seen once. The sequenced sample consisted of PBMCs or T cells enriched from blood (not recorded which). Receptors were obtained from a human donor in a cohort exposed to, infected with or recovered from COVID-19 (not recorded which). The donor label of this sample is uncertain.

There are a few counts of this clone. CDR3 loop: CASRGQGSWGYTF. Written as DNA, the CDR3 is TGTGCCAGCAGGGGACAGGGAAGCTGGGGCTACACCTTC. J is TRBJ1-2 and V is TRBV12-3 or TRBV12-4; 9 positions match TRBD1. The length of the CDR3 is 13 residues. V trimming: 6 bases; J trimming: 8 bases; junction bases outside the gene matches: 7.

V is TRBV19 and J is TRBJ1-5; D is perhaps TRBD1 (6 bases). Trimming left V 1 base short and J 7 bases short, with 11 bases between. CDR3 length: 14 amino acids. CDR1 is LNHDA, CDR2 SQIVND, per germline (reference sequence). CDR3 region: CASSIVIRGQPQHF. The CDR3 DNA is TGTGCCAGTAGTATAGTCATCAGGGGACAGCCCCAGCATTTT. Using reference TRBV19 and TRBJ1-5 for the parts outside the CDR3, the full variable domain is DGGITQSPKYLFRKEGQNVTLSCEQNLNHDAMYWYRQDPGQGLRLIYYSQIVNDFQKGDIAEGYSVSREKKESFPLTVTSAQKNPTAFYLCASSIVIRGQPQHFGDGTRLSIL.

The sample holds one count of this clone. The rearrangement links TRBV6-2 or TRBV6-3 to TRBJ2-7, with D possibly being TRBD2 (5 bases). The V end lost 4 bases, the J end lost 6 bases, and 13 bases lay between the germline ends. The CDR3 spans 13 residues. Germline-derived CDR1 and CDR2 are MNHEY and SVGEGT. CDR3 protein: CASSWGVGSEQYF. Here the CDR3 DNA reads TGTGCCAGCAGTTGGGGAGTGGGGAGCGAGCAGTACTTC.

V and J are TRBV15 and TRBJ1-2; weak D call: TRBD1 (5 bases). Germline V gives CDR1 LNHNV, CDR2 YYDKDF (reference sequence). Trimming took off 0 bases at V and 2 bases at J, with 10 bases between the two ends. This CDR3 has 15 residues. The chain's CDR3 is CATSRDPAGNYGYTF. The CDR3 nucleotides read TGTGCCACCAGCAGAGATCCGGCAGGGAACTATGGCTACACCTTC. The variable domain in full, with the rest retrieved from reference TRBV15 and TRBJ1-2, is DAMVIQNPRYQVTQFGKPVTLSCSQTLNHNVMYWYQQKSSQAPKLLFHYYDKDFNNEADTPDNFQSRRPNTSFCFLDIRSPGLGDTAMYLCATSRDPAGNYGYTFGSGTRLTVV.

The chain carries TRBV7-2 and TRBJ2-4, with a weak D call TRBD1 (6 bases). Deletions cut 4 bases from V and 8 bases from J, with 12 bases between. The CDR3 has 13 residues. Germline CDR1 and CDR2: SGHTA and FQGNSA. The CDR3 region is CASSSRQADIQYF. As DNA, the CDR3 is TGTGCCAGCAGCTCCCGACAGGCCGACATTCAGTACTTC.

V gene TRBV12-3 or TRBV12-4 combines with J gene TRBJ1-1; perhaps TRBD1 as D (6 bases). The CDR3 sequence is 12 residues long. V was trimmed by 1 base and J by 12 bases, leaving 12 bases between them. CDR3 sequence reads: CASSLDRAASFF. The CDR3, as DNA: TGTGCCAGCAGTTTAGACAGGGCCGCGTCTTTCTTT.

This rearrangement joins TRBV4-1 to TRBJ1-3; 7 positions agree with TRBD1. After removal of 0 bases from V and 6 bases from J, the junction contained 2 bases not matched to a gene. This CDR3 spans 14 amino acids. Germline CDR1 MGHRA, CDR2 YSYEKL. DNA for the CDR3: TGCGCCAGCAGCCAAGACAGGGGGTTAAACACCATATATTTT. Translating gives CASSQDRGLNTIYF.

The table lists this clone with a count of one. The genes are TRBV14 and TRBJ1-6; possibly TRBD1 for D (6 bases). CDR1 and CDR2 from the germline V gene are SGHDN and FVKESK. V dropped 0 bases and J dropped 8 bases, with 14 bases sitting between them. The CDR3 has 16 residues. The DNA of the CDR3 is TGTGCCAGCAGCCAAGACCTACAGCCAGGGGATTCACCCCTCCACTTT. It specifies CASSQDLQPGDSPLHF.

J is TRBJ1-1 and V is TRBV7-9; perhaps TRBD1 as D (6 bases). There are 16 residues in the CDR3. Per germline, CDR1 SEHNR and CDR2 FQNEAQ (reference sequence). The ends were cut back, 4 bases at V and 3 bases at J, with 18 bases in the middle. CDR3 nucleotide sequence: TGTGCCAGCAGCTGGGCCGTTTCCGAGGGGGACACTGAAGCTTTCTTT. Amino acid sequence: CASSWAVSEGDTEAFF.

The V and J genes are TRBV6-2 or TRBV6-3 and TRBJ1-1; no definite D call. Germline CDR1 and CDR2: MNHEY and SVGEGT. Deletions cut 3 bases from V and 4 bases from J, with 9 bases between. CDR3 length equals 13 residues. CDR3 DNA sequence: TGTGCCAGCAGTTATGCGTATGTCACTGAAGCTTTCTTT. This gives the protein CASSYAYVTEAFF.

Here the CDR3 DNA reads TGTGCCAGCAGTTTCAGTATGGGAGACCTCCAAGAGACCCAGTACTTC. It translates to CASSFSMGDLQETQYF. The chain recombines TRBV27 with TRBJ2-5; D perhaps matches TRBD2 (5 bases). CDR1 and CDR2 (germline): MNHEY, SMNVEV (reference sequence). The CDR3 is 16 amino acids. V was clipped by 3 bases and J by 1 base, with 15 bases between them.

The CDR3 region is CASSTMTSGGPQYF. The CDR3 DNA is TGTGCCAGCAGTACGATGACTAGCGGGGGGCCGCAGTACTTC. The chain carries TRBV27 and TRBJ2-4; TRBD2 agrees at 13 bases. The length of the CDR3 is 14 residues. Germline V lookup: CDR1 MNHEY, CDR2 SMNVEV (reference sequence). The V gene end was trimmed by 5 bases and the J gene end by 13 bases; junction bases not matched to a gene: 8.

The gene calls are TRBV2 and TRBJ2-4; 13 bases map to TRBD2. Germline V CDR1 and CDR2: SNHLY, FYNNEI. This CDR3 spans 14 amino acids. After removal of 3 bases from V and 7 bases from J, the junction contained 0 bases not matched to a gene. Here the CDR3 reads CASSEGLAGNIQYF. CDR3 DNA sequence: TGTGCCAGCAGTGAGGGACTAGCGGGGAACATTCAGTACTTC.

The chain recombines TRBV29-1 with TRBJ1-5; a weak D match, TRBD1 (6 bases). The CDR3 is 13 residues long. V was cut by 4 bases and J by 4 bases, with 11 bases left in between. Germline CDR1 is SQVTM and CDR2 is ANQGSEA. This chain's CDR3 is CSVARDTNQPQHF. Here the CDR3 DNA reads TGCAGCGTTGCCCGGGACACAAATCAGCCCCAGCATTTT. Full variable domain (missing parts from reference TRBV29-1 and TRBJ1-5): SAVISQKPSRDICQRGTSLTIQCQVDSQVTMMFWYRQQPGQSLTLIATANQGSEATYESGFVIDKFPISRPNLTFSTLTVSNMSPEDSSIYLCSVARDTNQPQHFGDGTRLSIL.

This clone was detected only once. The CDR3 DNA is TGTGCCAGCAGTTTAAAGGGGACACTAAAAGGGGGCTACACCTTC. It translates to CASSLKGTLKGGYTF. The V gene is TRBV28, the J gene TRBJ1-2, with D maybe TRBD1 (6 bases). The ends were cut back, 2 bases at V and 8 bases at J, with 18 bases in the middle. This CDR3 is 15 amino acids long. Germline CDR1 is MDHEN and CDR2 is SYDVKM.

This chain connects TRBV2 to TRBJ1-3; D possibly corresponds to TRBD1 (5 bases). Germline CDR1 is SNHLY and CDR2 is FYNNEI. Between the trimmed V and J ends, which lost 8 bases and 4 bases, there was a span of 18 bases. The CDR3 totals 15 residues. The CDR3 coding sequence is TGTGCCAGCGCGTTAGGAGGGGCCCTCGGAAACACCATATATTTT. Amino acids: CASALGGALGNTIYF.

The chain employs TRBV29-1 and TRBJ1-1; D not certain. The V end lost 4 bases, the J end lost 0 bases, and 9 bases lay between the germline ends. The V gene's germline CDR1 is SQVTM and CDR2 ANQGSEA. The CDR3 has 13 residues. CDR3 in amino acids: CSVVATLNTEAFF. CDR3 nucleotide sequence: TGCAGCGTTGTGGCCACCCTGAACACTGAAGCTTTCTTT.

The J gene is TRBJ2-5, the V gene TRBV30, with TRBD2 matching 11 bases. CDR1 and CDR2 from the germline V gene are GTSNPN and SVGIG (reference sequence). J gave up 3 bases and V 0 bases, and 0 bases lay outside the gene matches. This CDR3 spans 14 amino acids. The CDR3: CAWSVLAGEETQYF. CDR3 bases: TGTGCCTGGAGTGTACTAGCGGGGGAAGAGACCCAGTACTTC.

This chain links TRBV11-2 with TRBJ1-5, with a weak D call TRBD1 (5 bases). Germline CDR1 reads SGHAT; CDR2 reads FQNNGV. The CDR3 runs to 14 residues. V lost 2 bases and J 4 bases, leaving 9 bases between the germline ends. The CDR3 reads CASSLQGPNQPQHF. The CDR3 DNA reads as TGTGCCAGCAGCTTACAGGGTCCTAATCAGCCCCAGCATTTT. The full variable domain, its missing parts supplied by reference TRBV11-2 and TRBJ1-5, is EAGVAQSPRYKIIEKRQSVAFWCNPISGHATLYWYQQILGQGPKLLIQFQNNGVVDDSQLPKDRFSAERLKGVDSTLKIQPAKLEDSAVYLCASSLQGPNQPQHFGDGTRLSIL.

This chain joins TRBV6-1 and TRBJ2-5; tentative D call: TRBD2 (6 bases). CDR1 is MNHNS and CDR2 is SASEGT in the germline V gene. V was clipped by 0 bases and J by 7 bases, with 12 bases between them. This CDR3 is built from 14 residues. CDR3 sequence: CASSEAGGKGTQYF. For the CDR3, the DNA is TGTGCCAGCAGTGAAGCGGGGGGTAAGGGGACCCAGTACTTC.

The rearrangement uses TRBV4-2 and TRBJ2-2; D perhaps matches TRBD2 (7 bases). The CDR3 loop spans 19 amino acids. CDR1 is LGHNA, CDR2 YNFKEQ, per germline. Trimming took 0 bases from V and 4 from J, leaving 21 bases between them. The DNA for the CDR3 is TGTGCCAGCAGCCAAGATTCGGTGGGACGGGGGGCCCCCACCGGGGAGCTGTTTTTT. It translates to CASSQDSVGRGAPTGELFF.

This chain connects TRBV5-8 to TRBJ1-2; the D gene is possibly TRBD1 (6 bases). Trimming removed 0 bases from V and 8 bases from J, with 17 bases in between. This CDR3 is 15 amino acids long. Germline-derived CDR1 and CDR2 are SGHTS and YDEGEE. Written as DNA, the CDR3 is TGTGCCAGCAGCTTGGGGGCAGGGGAGATTAGCGGCTACACCTTC. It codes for CASSLGAGEISGYTF.

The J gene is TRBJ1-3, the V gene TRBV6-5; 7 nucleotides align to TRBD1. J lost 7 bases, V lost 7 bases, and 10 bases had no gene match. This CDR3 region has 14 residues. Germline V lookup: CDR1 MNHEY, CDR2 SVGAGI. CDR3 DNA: TGTGCCAGCATCCCGGACAGGTTGAGGAACACCATATATTTT. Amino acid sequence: CASIPDRLRNTIYF.

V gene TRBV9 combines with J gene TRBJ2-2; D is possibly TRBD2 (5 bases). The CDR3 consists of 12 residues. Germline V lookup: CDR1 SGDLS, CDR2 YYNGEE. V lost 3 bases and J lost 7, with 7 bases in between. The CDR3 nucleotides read TGTGCCAGCAGCGAGGAGGTCGGGGAGCTGTTTTTT. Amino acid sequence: CASSEEVGELFF.

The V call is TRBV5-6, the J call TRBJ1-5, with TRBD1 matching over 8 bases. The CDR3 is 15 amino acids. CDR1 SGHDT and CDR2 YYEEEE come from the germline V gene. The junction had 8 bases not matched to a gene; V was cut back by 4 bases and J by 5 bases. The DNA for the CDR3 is TGTGCCAGCAGCGAGGGACAGGAACCCTATCAGCCCCAGCATTTT. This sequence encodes CASSEGQEPYQPQHF.

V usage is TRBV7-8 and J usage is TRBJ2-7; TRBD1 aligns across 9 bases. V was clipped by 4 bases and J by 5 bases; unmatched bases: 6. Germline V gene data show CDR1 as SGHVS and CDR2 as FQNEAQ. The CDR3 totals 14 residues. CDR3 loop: CASSYGTGSDEQYF. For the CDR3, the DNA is TGTGCCAGCAGCTACGGGACAGGGTCGGACGAGCAGTACTTC.

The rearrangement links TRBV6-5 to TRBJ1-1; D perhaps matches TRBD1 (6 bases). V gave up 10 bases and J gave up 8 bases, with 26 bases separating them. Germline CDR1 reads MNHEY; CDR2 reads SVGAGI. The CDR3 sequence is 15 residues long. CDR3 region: CANSVLEEGVREAFF. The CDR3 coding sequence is TGTGCCAACAGCGTTCTGGAAGAGGGGGTAAGGGAAGCTTTCTTT.

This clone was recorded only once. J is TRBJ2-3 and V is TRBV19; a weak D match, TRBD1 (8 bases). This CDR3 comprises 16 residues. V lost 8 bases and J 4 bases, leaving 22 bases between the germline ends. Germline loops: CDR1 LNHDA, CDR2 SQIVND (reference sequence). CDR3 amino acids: CASSDFNRGRADTQYF. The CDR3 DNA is TGTGCCAGTTCAGACTTTAACAGGGGGAGGGCAGATACGCAGTATTTT.

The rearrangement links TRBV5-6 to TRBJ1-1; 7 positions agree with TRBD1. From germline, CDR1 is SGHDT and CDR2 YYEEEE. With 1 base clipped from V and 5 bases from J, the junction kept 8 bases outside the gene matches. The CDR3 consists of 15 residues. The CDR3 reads CASSLKDRVGTEAFF. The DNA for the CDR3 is TGTGCCAGCAGCTTGAAAGACAGGGTAGGGACTGAAGCTTTCTTT.

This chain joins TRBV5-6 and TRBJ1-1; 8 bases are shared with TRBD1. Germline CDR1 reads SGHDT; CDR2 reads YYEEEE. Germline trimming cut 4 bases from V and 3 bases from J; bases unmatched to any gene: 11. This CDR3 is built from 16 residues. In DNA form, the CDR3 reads TGTGCCAGCAGCACCGGACAGGGAAGACGGGACACTGAAGCTTTCTTT. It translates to CASSTGQGRRDTEAFF.